This T cell receptor (beta chain) was recorded in a study of technical replicates of blood from a few donors. This clone is a singleton in its sample. TCRdb's copy holds only in-frame clones and misses some; the assay was immunoSEQ multiplex PCR. The sample lists approximately 81,000 clones, approximately 75% occurring once. CDR3 length equals 12 residues. The germline V and J ends were trimmed by 4 bases and 6 bases, with 7 bases remaining between them. CDR1 is MNHNS, CDR2 SASEGT, per germline. The clonotype originates from a human donor in good health. Some clones in this sample may be carry-over from other donors' samples. The chain uses TRBV6-1 and TRBJ2-1; no firm D call. What was sequenced was PBMCs. DNA for the CDR3: TGTGCCAGCAGTGGTAGTAGCAATGAGCAGTTCTTC. It yields the protein CASSGSSNEQFF.